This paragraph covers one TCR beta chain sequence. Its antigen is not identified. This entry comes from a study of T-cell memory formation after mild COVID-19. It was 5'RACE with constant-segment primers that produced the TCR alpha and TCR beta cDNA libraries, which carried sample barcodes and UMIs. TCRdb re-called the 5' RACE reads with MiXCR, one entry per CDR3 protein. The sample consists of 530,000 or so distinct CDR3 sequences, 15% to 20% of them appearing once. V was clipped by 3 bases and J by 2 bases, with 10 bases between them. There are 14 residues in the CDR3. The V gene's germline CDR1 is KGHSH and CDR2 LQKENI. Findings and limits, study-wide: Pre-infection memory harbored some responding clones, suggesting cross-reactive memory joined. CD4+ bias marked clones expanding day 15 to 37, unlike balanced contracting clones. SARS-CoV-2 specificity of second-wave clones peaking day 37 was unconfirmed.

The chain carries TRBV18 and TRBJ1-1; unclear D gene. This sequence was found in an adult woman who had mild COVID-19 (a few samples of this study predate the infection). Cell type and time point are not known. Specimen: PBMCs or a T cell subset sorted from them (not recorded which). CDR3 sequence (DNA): TGTGCCAGCTCACCCGACAACATCAACACTGAAGCTTTCTTT. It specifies CASSPDNINTEAFF.